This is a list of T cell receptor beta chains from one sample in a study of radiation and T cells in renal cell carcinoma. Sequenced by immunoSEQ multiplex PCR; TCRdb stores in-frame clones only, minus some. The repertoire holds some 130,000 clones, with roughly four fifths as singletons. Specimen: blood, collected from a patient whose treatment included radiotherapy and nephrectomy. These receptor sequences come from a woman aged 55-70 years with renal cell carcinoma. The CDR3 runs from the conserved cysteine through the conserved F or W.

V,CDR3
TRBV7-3,CASSLPGDNSGANVLTF
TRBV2,CASIRTANSPLHF
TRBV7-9,CASSSREKLFF
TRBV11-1,CASSLVRVGRTQYF
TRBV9,CASSVGLGLNSHSYEQYF
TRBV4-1,CASSQGPGNEKLFF
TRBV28,CASSSPTVAYNQPQHF
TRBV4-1,CASSQDSQAVVYGYTF
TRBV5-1,CASSLEGGPPDTQYF
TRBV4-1,CASSQDAYYGYTF
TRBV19,CATTAGVNTGELFF
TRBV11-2,CASSPGQGPLNGGYTF